The entry that follows covers one TCR beta chain sequence. Its matching antigen is unknown. This entry belongs to a study of cytomegalovirus exposure and HLA in healthy donors. Study findings and constraints: Altogether, around 160 TCR beta chains were recorded as cytomegalovirus-associated. The tendency of first-cohort TCR clusters to co-occur in the approximately 110 validation repertoires was the finding of a later analysis.

This CDR3 is built from 15 residues. V gave up 0 bases and J gave up 2 bases; unmatched junction bases: 2. Looked up from germline, CDR1 is MDHEN and CDR2 is SYDVKM. Clones were read by immunoSEQ multiplex PCR, and TCRdb kept only the in-frame ones, dropping some. The repertoire holds about 110,000 clones, with approximately 96% as singletons. The clonotype originates from a woman younger than 30 in good health and CMV-seronegative. Sequenced: PBMCs. The chain is built from TRBV28 and TRBJ2-3; 7 positions match TRBD2. This CDR3 reads CASSLWGTTTDTQYF. CDR3 coding DNA: TGTGCCAGCAGTTTATGGGGGACTACCACAGATACGCAGTATTTT.